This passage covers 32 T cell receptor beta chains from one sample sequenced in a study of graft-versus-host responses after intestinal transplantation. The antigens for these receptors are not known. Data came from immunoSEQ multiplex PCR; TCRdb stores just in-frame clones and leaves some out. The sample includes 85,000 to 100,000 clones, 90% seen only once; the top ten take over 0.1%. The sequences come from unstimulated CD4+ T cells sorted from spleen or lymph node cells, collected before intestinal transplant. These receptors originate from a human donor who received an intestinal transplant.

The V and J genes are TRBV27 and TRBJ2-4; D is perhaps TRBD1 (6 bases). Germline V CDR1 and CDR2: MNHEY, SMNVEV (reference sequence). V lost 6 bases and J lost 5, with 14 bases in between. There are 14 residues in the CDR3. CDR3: CASSNRVAENIQYF. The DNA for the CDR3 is TGTGCCAGCAGCAACAGGGTGGCGGAAAACATTCAGTACTTC.

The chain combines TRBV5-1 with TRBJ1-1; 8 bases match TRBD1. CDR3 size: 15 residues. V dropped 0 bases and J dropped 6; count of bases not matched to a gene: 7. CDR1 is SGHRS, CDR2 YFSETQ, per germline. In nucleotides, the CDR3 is TGCGCCAGCAGCTTGGGAGGACAGGGCCTCGCTGAAGCTTTCTTT. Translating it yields CASSLGGQGLAEAFF.

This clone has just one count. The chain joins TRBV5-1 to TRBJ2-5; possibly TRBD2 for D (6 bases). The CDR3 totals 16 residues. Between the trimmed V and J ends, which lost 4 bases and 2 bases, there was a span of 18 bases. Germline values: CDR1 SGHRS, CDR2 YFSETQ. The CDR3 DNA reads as TGCGCCAGCAGCCGGACGGTTATACGGGAGCAAGAGACCCAGTACTTC. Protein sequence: CASSRTVIREQETQYF.

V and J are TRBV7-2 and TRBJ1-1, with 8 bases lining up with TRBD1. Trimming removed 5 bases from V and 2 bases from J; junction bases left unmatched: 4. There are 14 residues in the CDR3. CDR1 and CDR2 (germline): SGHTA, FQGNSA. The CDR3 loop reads CASSPGQGNTEAFF. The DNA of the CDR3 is TGTGCCAGCAGCCCTGGACAGGGAAACACTGAAGCTTTCTTT.

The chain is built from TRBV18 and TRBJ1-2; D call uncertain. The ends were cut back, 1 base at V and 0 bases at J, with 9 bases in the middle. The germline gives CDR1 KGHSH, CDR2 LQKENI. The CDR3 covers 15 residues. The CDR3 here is CASSPRAETNYGYTF. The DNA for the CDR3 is TGTGCCAGCTCACCACGGGCCGAAACTAACTATGGCTACACCTTC.

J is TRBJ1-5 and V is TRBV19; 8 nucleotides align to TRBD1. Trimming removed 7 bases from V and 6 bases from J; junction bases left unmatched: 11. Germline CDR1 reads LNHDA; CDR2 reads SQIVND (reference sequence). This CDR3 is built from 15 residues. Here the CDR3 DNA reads TGTGCCAGTATTCGGGACAGGTCCGGCAGTCAGCCCCAGCATTTT. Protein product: CASIRDRSGSQPQHF.

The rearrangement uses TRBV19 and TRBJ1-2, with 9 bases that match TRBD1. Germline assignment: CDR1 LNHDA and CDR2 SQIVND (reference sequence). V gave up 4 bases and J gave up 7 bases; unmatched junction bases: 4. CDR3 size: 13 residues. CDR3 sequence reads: CASSTGQGGGYTF. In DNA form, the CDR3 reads TGTGCCAGTAGTACGGGACAGGGCGGTGGCTACACCTTC.

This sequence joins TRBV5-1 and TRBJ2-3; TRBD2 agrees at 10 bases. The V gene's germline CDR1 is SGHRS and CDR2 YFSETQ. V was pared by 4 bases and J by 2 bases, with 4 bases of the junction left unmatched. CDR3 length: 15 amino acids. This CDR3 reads CASSDLAGDTDTQYF. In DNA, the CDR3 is TGCGCCAGCAGCGACCTAGCGGGGGACACAGATACGCAGTATTTT.

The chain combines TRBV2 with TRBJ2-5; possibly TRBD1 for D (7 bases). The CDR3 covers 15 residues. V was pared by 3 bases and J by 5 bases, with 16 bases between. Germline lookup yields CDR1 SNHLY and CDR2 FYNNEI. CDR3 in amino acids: CASSEPRSGGETQYF. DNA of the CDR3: TGTGCCAGCAGTGAGCCAAGATCAGGGGGGGAGACCCAGTACTTC.

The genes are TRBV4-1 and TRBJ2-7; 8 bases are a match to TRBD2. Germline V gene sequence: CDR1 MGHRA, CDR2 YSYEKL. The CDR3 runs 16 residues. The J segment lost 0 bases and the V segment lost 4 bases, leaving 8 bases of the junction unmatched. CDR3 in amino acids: CASSLTTSGASYEQYF. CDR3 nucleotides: TGCGCCAGCAGCCTTACAACTAGCGGAGCCTCCTACGAGCAGTACTTC.

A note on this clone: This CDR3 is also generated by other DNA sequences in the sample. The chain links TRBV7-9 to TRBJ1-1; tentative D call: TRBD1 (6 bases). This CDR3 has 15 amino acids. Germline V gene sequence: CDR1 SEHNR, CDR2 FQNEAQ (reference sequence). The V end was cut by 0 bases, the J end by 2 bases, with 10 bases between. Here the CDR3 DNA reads TGTGCCAGCAGCTTAGCCGGGACACTAAACACTGAAGCTTTCTTT. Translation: CASSLAGTLNTEAFF.

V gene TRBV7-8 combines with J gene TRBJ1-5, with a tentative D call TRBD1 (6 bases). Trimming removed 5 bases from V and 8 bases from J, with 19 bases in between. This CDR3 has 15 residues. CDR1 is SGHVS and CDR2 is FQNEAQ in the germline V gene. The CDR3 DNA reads TGTGCCAGCAGCGCTCGACTGCAGGGGAAGGAGCCCCAGCATTTT. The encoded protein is CASSARLQGKEPQHF.

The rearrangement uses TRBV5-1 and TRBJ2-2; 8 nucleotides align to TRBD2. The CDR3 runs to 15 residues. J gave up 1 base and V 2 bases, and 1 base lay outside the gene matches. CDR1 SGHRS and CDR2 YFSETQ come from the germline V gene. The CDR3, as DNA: TGCGCCAGCAGCTTCGCGGGGGGGAACACCGGGGAGCTGTTTTTT. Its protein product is CASSFAGGNTGELFF. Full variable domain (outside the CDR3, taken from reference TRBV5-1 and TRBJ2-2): KAGVTQTPRYLIKTRGQQVTLSCSPISGHRSVSWYQQTPGQGLQFLFEYFSETQRNKGNFPGRFSGRQFSNSRSEMNVSTLELGDSALYLCASSFAGGNTGELFFGEGSRLTVL.

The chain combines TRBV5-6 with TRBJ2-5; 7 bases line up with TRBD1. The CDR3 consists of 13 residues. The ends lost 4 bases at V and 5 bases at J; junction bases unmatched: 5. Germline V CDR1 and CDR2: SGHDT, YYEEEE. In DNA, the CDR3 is TGTGCCAGCAGCAGAACAGGGGTTGAGACCCAGTACTTC. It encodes CASSRTGVETQYF.

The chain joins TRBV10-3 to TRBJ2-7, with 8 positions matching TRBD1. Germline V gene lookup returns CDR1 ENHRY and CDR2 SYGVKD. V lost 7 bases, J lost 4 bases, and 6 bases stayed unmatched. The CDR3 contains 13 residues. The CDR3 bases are TGTGCCATCAATCAGGGGGCCCCTTACGAGCAGTACTTC. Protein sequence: CAINQGAPYEQYF.

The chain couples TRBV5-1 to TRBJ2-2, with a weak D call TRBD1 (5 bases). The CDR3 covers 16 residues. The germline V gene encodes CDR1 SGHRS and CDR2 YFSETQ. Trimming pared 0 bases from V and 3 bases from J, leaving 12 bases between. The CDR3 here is CASSLAKLGDTGELFF. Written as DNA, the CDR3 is TGCGCCAGCAGCTTGGCCAAGTTAGGGGACACCGGGGAGCTGTTTTTT.

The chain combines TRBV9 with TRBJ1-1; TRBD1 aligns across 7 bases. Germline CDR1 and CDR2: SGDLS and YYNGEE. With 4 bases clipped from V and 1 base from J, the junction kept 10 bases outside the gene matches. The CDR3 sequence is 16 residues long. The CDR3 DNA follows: TGTGCCAGCAGCCCACAGTTGAGGACAGGGAACACTGAAGCTTTCTTT. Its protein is CASSPQLRTGNTEAFF.

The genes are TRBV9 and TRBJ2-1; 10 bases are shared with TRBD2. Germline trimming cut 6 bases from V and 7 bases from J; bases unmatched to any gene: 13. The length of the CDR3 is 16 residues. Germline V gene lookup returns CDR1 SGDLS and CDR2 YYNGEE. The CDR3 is CASTQRASGGANEQFF. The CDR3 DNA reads TGTGCCAGCACCCAAAGGGCCAGCGGGGGGGCGAATGAGCAGTTCTTC.

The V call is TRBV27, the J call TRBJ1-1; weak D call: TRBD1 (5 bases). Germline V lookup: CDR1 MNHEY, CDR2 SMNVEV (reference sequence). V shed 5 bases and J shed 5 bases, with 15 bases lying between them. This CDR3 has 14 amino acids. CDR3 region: CASSPYGGVTEAFF. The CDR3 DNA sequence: TGTGCCAGCAGTCCCTACGGAGGGGTGACTGAAGCTTTCTTT.

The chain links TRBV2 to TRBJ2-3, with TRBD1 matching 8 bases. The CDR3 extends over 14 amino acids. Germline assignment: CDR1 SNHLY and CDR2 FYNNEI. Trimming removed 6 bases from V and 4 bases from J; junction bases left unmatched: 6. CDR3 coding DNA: TGTGCCAGCAGCAGAGGACAGGGAGCAGATACGCAGTATTTT. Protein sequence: CASSRGQGADTQYF.

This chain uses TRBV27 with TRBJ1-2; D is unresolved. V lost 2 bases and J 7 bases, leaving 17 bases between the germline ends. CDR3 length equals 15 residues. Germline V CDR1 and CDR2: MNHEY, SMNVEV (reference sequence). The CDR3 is CASSLRYGGFGGYTF. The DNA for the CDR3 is TGTGCCAGCAGTTTACGTTACGGAGGCTTTGGTGGCTACACCTTC.

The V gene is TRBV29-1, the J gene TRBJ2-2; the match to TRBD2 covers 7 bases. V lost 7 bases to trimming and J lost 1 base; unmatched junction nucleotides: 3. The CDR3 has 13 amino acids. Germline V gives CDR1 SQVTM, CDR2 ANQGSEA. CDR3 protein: CSGGGMNTGELFF. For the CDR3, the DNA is TGCAGCGGGGGGGGGATGAACACCGGGGAGCTGTTTTTT.

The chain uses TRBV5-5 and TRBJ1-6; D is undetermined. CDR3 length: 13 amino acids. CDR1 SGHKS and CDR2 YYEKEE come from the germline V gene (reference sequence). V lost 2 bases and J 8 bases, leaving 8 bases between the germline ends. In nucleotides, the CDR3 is TGTGCCAGCAGCTTCCTCGGGGATTCACCCCTCCACTTT. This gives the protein CASSFLGDSPLHF. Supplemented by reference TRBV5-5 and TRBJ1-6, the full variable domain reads DAGVTQSPTHLIKTRGQQVTLRCSPISGHKSVSWYQQVLGQGPQFIFQYYEKEERGRGNFPDRFSARQFPNYSSELNVNALLLGDSALYLCASSFLGDSPLHFGNGTRLTVT.

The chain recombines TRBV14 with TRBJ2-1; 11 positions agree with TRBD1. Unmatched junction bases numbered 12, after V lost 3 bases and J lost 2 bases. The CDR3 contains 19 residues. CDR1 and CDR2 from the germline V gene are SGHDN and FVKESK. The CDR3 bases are TGTGCCAGCAGCCACGGACAGGGGGCGCGAGGAGGGACCTACAATGAGCAGTTCTTC. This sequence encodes CASSHGQGARGGTYNEQFF. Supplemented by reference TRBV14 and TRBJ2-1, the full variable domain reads EAGVTQFPSHSVIEKGQTVTLRCDPISGHDNLYWYRRVMGKEIKFLLHFVKESKQDESGMPNNRFLAERTGGTYSTLKVQPAELEDSGVYFCASSHGQGARGGTYNEQFFGPGTRLTVL.

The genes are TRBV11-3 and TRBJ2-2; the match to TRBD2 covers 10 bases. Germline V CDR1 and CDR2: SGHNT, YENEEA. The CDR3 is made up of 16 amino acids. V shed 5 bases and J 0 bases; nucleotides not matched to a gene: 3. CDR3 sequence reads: CASSPSGGANTGELFF. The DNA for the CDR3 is TGTGCCAGCAGCCCAAGCGGGGGGGCGAACACCGGGGAGCTGTTTTTT.

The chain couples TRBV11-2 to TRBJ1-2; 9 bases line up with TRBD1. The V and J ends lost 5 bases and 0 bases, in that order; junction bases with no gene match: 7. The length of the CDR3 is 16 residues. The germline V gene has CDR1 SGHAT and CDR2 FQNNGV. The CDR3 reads CASSPGQGRTNYGYTF. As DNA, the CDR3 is TGTGCCAGCAGCCCCGGACAGGGGAGGACTAACTATGGCTACACCTTC.

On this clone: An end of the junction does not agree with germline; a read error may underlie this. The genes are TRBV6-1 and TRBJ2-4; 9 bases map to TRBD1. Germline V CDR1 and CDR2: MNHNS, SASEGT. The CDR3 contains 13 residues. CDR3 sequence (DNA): TGTGCCAGCAGTGAACAGTGGGACAGGGTAGAGGACTTC. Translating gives CASSEQWDRVEDF.

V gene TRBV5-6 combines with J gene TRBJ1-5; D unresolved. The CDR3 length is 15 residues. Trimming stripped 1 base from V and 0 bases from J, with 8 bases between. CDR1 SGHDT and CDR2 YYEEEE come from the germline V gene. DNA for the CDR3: TGTGCCAGCAGCTTGTTCGGGTATAGCAATCAGCCCCAGCATTTT. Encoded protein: CASSLFGYSNQPQHF.

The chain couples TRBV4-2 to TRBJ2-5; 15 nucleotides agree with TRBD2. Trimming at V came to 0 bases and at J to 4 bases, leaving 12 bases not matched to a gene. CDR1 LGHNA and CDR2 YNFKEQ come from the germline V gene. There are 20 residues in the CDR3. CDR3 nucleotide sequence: TGTGCCAGCAGCCAAGAGGTGGCGGGACTAGCGGGGGGACCTGGAGAGACCCAGTACTTC. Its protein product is CASSQEVAGLAGGPGETQYF.

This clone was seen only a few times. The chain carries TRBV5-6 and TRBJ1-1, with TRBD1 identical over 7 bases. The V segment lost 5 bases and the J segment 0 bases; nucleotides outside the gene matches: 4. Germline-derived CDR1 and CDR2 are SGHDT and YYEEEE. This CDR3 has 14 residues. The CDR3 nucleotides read TGTGCCAGCAGTAGGGACAGCTTGAACACTGAAGCTTTCTTT. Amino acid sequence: CASSRDSLNTEAFF.

DNA of the CDR3: TGTGCCAGCAGCTTAGGCCCCGCGTCCTACAATGAGCAGTTCTTC. This translates into CASSLGPASYNEQFF. The chain joins TRBV7-2 to TRBJ2-1; D call uncertain. This CDR3 comprises 15 residues. Trimming pared 1 base from V and 1 base from J, leaving 8 bases between. Germline CDR1 reads SGHTA; CDR2 reads FQGNSA.

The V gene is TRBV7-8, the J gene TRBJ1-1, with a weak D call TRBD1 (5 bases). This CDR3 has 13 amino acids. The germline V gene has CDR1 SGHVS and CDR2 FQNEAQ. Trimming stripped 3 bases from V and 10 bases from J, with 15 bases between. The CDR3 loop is CASSFTDQGRAFF. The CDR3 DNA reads TGTGCCAGCAGCTTCACCGATCAGGGTAGAGCTTTCTTT.